The T cell receptor beta chain under discussion was sequenced for a study of beta chain features in type 1 diabetes. Background on the study: Sorted cells, approximately 110 million in number, were examined across all samples.

CD4+ cells of the naive, central memory, regulatory and stem cell-like memory types were sorted via CD45RO/CCR7/CD25/CD127/CD95/CD27. All of the isolated RNA was reverse transcribed, so expressed TCRB transcripts were sequenced. Produced via immunoSEQ multiplex PCR; TCRdb's table is partial and in-frame only. The sample yields 140,000 or so clones, 10% seen once. This clone was observed a handful of times. CDR3 length: 15 amino acids. The germline V gene encodes CDR1 SEHNR and CDR2 FQNEAQ (reference sequence). V shed 5 bases and J 6 bases; nucleotides not matched to a gene: 11. This TCR was sampled from a man aged 18 to 35 in good health. The V and J genes are TRBV7-9 and TRBJ1-2, with 8 bases that match TRBD1. Sequences were obtained from naive CD4+ T cells from blood. CDR3 residues: CASSRRTGTKNGYTF. The CDR3 region has the DNA TGTGCCAGCAGCCGAAGGACAGGGACGAAAAATGGCTACACCTTC.